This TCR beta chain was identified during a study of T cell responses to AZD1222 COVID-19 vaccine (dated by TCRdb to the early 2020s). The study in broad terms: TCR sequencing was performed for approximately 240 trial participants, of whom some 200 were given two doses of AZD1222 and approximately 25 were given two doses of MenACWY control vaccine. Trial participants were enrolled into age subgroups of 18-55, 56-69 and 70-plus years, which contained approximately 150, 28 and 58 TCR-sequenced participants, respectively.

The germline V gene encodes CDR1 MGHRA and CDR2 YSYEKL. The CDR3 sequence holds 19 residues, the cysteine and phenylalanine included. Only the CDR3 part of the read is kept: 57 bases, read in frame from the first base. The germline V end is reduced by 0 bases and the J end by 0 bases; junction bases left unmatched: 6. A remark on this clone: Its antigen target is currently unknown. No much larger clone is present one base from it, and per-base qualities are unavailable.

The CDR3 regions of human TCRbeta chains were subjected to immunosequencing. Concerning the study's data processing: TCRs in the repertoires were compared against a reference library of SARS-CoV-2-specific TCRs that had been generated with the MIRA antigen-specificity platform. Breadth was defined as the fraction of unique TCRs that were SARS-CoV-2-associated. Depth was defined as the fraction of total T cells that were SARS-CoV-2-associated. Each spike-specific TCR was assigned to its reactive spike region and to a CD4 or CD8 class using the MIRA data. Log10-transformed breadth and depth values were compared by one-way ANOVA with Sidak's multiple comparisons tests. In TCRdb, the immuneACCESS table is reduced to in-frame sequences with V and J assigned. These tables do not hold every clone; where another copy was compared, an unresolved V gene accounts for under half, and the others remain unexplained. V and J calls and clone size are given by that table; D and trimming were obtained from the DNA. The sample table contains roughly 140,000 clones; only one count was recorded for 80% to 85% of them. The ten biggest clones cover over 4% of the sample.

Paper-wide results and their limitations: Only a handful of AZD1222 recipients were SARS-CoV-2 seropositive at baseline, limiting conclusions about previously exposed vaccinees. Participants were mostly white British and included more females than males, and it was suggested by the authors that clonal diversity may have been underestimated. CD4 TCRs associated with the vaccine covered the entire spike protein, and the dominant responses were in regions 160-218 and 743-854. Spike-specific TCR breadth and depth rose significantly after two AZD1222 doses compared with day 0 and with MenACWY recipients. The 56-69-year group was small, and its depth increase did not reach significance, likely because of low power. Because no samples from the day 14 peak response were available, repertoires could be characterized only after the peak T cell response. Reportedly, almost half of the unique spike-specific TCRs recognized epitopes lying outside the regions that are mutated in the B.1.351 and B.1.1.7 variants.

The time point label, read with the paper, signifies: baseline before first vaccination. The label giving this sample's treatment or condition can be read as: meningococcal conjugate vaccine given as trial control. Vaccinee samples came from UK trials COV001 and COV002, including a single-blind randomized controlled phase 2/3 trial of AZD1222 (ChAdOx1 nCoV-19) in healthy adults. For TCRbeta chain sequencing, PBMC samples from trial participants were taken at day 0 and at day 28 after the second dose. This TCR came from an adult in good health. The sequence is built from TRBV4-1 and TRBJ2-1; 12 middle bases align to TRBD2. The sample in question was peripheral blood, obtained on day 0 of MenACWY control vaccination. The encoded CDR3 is CASSQDSLAGGSSYNEQFF. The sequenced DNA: TGCGCCAGCAGCCAAGATAGCCTAGCGGGGGGGAGCTCCTACAATGAGCAGTTCTTC.